These 20 T cell receptor beta chains were all obtained from the same sample, sequenced in a study of blood T cell repertoires in COVID-19. The repertoire was sequenced with immunoSEQ multiplex PCR; TCRdb's copy has only in-frame clones and lacks some. Among about 76,000 clones, 90% were seen once, and the ten largest hold roughly 1.5%. The sequencing sample was made of peripheral blood. The receptors were gathered from a man in his forties or fifties with acute or convalescent COVID-19.

J is TRBJ1-2 and V is TRBV5-4, with 7 nucleotides matching TRBD1. CDR1 SGHNT and CDR2 YYREEE come from the germline V gene (reference sequence). V dropped 2 bases and J dropped 8; count of bases not matched to a gene: 6. The CDR3 has 13 residues. CDR3 amino acids: CASSLTGVGGYTF. As DNA, the CDR3 is TGTGCCAGCAGCTTAACAGGGGTCGGCGGCTACACCTTC.

The J gene is TRBJ2-7, the V gene TRBV10-1; 12 positions match TRBD2. The V segment lost 4 bases and the J segment 6 bases; nucleotides outside the gene matches: 1. The CDR3 contains 13 residues. Germline V gene lookup returns CDR1 WNHNN and CDR2 SYGVQD (reference sequence). CDR3 amino acids: CASSASGRAEQYF. The CDR3 region has the DNA TGCGCCAGCAGTGCTAGCGGGAGGGCCGAGCAGTACTTC.

CDR3 sequence: CASSFWRGPYNEQFF. Written as DNA, the CDR3 is TGTGCCAGCAGTTTTTGGCGGGGACCCTACAATGAGCAGTTCTTC. This rearrangement joins TRBV28 to TRBJ2-1; a possible D gene is TRBD2 (6 bases). Germline values: CDR1 MDHEN, CDR2 SYDVKM. CDR3 length equals 15 residues. V dropped 3 bases and J dropped 2 bases, with 11 bases sitting between them.

A word on this clone: The junction differs from germline at one of its ends, possibly a read error. The CDR3 loop reads CASSLVPSGVNTEAFF. The CDR3 DNA follows: TGTGCTAGCAGCTTAGTACCCTCAGGGGTGAACACTGAAGCTTTCTTT. The genes are TRBV7-7 and TRBJ1-1; maybe TRBD1 (6 bases). This CDR3 is 16 amino acids long. The germline gives CDR1 SSHAT, CDR2 FNYEAQ (reference sequence).

The chain uses TRBV10-3 and TRBJ1-5; D unclear. Per the germline V gene, CDR1 is ENHRY and CDR2 is SYGVKD. V dropped 6 bases and J dropped 2 bases, with 8 bases sitting between them. The CDR3 loop spans 13 amino acids. The CDR3 DNA reads as TGTGCCATCAGGGGCTCGGGCAATCAGCCCCAGCATTTT. Its translation: CAIRGSGNQPQHF.

The chain employs TRBV14 and TRBJ2-7, with 10 bases that match TRBD2. This CDR3 contains 15 residues. Germline V gives CDR1 SGHDN, CDR2 FVKESK. V was clipped by 3 bases and J by 2 bases; unmatched bases: 4. This CDR3 is CASSQGLATTYEQYF. The CDR3 DNA reads TGTGCCAGCAGCCAGGGACTAGCGACAACCTACGAGCAGTACTTC.

This clone was seen once. The rearrangement joins TRBV23-1 to TRBJ2-1; 8 bases are shared with TRBD2. TRBV23-1 has ORF status, its function being uncertain. The CDR3 has 13 amino acids. The V and J ends lost 8 bases and 9 bases, in that order; junction bases with no gene match: 9. The CDR3 sequence: CASQPGLVFEQFF. DNA for the CDR3: TGCGCCAGCCAGCCGGGACTAGTGTTTGAGCAGTTCTTC.

The V gene is TRBV10-1, the J gene TRBJ1-1, with D perhaps TRBD1 (6 bases). Germline CDR1 reads WNHNN; CDR2 reads SYGVQD (reference sequence). The CDR3 is made up of 18 amino acids. Trimming took off 3 bases at V and 1 base at J, with 21 bases between the two ends. CDR3 amino acids: CASSDARDKGRWNTEAFF. The CDR3 DNA sequence: TGCGCCAGCAGTGACGCCCGGGACAAGGGACGTTGGAACACTGAAGCTTTCTTT.

In its sample, this clone was seen once. CDR3 bases: TGTGCCAGCAGCGTAGGACTAGCGGGAGTCGGCGGGGAGCTGTTTTTT. This gives the protein CASSVGLAGVGGELFF. This chain connects TRBV9 to TRBJ2-2; 12 bases align to TRBD2. The CDR3 contains 16 residues. Germline CDR1 SGDLS, CDR2 YYNGEE. Trimming at V came to 0 bases and at J to 7 bases, leaving 4 bases not matched to a gene.

This clone has only one observation. V and J are TRBV28 and TRBJ1-1; weak D call: TRBD1 (6 bases). Trimming left V 2 bases short and J 11 bases short, with 18 bases between. The CDR3 has 14 amino acids. Germline V CDR1 and CDR2: MDHEN, SYDVKM. The chain's CDR3 is CASSLAGVDLLAFF. The CDR3 DNA follows: TGTGCCAGCAGTTTAGCAGGGGTTGATTTGCTCGCTTTCTTT.

The chain combines TRBV2 with TRBJ2-1; D might be TRBD1 (6 bases). There are 15 residues in the CDR3. V was pared by 0 bases and J by 6 bases, with 12 bases between. Germline-derived CDR1 and CDR2 are SNHLY and FYNNEI. The CDR3 coding sequence is TGTGCCAGCAGTGAAGCCGGCAGGGGATCCAATGAGCAGTTCTTC. This gives the protein CASSEAGRGSNEQFF.

The chain carries TRBV3-1 (or the pseudogene TRBV3-2) and TRBJ1-2; D uncertain. The V end lost 4 bases, the J end lost 4 bases, and 10 bases lay between the germline ends. The CDR3 sequence is 13 residues long. CDR1 and CDR2 (germline): LGHDT, YNNKEL (reference sequence). This CDR3 is CASSPQLLYGYTF. Here the CDR3 DNA reads TGTGCCAGCAGCCCACAGCTTCTCTATGGCTACACCTTC.

This clone has only a few counts. This chain connects TRBV3-1 (or the pseudogene TRBV3-2) to TRBJ1-3, with D uncertain. Trimming stripped 8 bases from V and 10 bases from J, with 15 bases between. The CDR3 contains 12 residues. CDR1 LGHDT and CDR2 YNNKEL come from the germline V gene (reference sequence). Here the CDR3 DNA reads TGTGCCAGCGGGCGGAGAAGCGGGACCATATATTTT. Its translation: CASGRRSGTIYF.

V usage is TRBV21-1 and J usage is TRBJ2-5; TRBD2, the table's D call, lacks a check against the DNA. TRBV21-1 is a recognized pseudogene. CDR3 length: 18 amino acids. The CDR3 protein is CASSNWLLGPGGGKTQYF. In DNA form, the CDR3 reads TGTGCCAGCAGCAATTGGTTGCTCGGGCCCGGGGGGGGGAAGACCCAGTACTTC.

The chain joins TRBV28 to TRBJ1-4, with unresolved D. The ends were cut back, 7 bases at V and 7 bases at J, with 10 bases in the middle. The CDR3 loop spans 12 amino acids. The germline gives CDR1 MDHEN, CDR2 SYDVKM. The CDR3 DNA is TGTGCCAGCACTTCAATCGGTGAAAAACTGTTTTTT. This gives the protein CASTSIGEKLFF. The full variable domain, completed using reference TRBV28 and TRBJ1-4, is DVKVTQSSRYLVKRTGEKVFLECVQDMDHENMFWYRQDPGLGLRLIYFSYDVKMKEKGDIPEGYSVSREKKERFSLILESASTNQTSMYLCASTSIGEKLFFGSGTQLSVL.

This chain uses TRBV28 with TRBJ2-7, with 10 nucleotides matching TRBD1. CDR3 size: 15 residues. Trimming cost V 5 bases and J 4 bases; bases outside gene matches: 8. The germline V gene encodes CDR1 MDHEN and CDR2 SYDVKM. The CDR3 DNA reads as TGTGCCAGCAGTGACGTCGGGACAGGGGCGTACGAGCAGTACTTC. This encodes CASSDVGTGAYEQYF.

This rearrangement joins TRBV7-6 to TRBJ2-3, with D possibly TRBD2 on 5 matching bases. Germline V CDR1 and CDR2: SGHVS, FNYEAQ. The CDR3 contains 16 residues. Deletions cut 3 bases from V and 4 bases from J, with 17 bases between. DNA for the CDR3: TGTGCCAGCAGCTTGACTAATTCCGCGTCCGCAGATACGCAGTATTTT. It yields the protein CASSLTNSASADTQYF.

The table lists this clone with a count of one. This chain links TRBV25-1 with TRBJ1-6; 8 bases line up with TRBD1. Trimming took 3 bases from V and 10 from J; bases not matched to a gene: 11. Germline assignment: CDR1 MGHDK and CDR2 SYGVNS. The CDR3 extends over 16 amino acids. Here the CDR3 reads CASSDPSGTGYSPLHF. CDR3 in DNA: TGTGCCAGCAGTGATCCCTCCGGGACAGGTTACTCACCCCTCCACTTT.

This chain joins TRBV27 and TRBJ2-2, with D possibly TRBD2 on 5 matching bases. This CDR3 comprises 13 residues. Trimming stripped 4 bases from V and 7 bases from J, with 10 bases between. The germline V gene has CDR1 MNHEY and CDR2 SMNVEV (reference sequence). CDR3 sequence reads: CASSYNGVGELFF. The CDR3, as DNA: TGTGCCAGCAGTTATAACGGGGTCGGGGAGCTGTTTTTT.

The CDR3 region has the DNA TGTGCCAGCAGCCAAGTGACGGGAGCCCCCCCAGATACGCAGTATTTT. This translates into CASSQVTGAPPDTQYF. The genes are TRBV14 and TRBJ2-3, with a possible D match to TRBD2 (6 bases). The CDR3 has 16 residues. Germline CDR1 and CDR2: SGHDN and FVKESK. Trimming stripped 1 base from V and 4 bases from J, with 15 bases between.